This T cell receptor (beta chain) is from a study of molecular identifiers for immune sequencing clone quantification. Study-wide background: Four of five RNA aliquots from approximately 20,000 or 98,000 naive CD8 T cells were sequenced.

Of note for this clonotype: Relative to the germline gene, one junction end is altered; a read error may explain this.

TCRdb reprocessed the PCR reads with MiXCR, giving one entry per CDR3 protein. The sample carries some 580,000 distinct CDR3 sequences, 25% recorded once. Sorting defined naive CD8 T cells as CD8+CD4-CCR7+CD45RA+. The CDR3 is made up of 13 amino acids. The chain uses TRBV12-3 or TRBV12-4 and TRBJ2-7; a weak D match, TRBD2 (6 bases). The sequence derives from a human donor in good health. Some libraries in this study had Jurkat cell RNA spiked in. Specimen: naive CD8+ T cells from blood, with Jurkat cell RNA spiked in. Subset of the sample: FACS-sorted CD8+CD4-CCR7+CD45RA+ naive T cells. The CDR3 coding sequence is TGTGCCAGCACCTTGCGGGGCACCTACGAGCAGCACTTC. Translation: CASTLRGTYEQHF.